This paragraph covers one TCR beta chain sequence. The source of the sample is a study of blood T cell repertoires in COVID-19. In the authors' methods: Amplification with reference gene primers provided the estimates of nucleated cell counts. TCRdb's table, derived via immunoSEQ multiplex PCR, lists solely in-frame clones and lacks some. That table furnishes V, J and clone size, whereas the DNA furnished D and trimming. The data contain some 48,000 clones, over 70% of them singletons. V was trimmed by 2 bases and J by 4 bases, leaving 14 bases between them. Germline CDR1 MNHEY, CDR2 SVGEGT. This CDR3 is 15 amino acids long.

The rearrangement uses TRBV6-2 or TRBV6-3 and TRBJ1-1; D possibly corresponds to TRBD1 (5 bases). The sequence was collected from a human donor in a cohort sampled during active COVID-19. The sample consisted of peripheral blood. CDR3 sequence reads: CASSYNSRVGTEAFF. For the CDR3, the DNA is TGTGCCAGCAGTTACAATTCCAGGGTGGGCACTGAAGCTTTCTTT.